This TCR beta chain was recorded in a study of shared clonotypes between healthy human individuals (TCRdb year 2020). Looking at the study overall: Three men and two women, aged 18 to 49 years, made up the cohort. To estimate repertoire size and how much clonotype sharing occurs between individuals, the study deeply sequenced the blood TCR repertoires of about 5 healthy adults. Different laboratories and diverse techniques were used to prepare libraries and sequence TCR repertoires, to increase sequencing depth and limit assay-specific biases. For each donor, CD4 naive and CD4 memory were each given three plates, CD8 naive was given two plates, and CD8 memory was given one plate. Each donor's leukapheresis produced roughly between about 0.85 and 10 billion PBMCs. The study at large found these results: Larger estimated clonotype richness was generally found for naive subsets than for memory subsets. Clonotypes shared by all four sorted-subset donors showed higher generation probabilities than non-shared clonotypes. About 5% of naive CD4, roughly 3.5% of naive CD8, approximately 2% of memory CD4, and around 0.4% of memory CD8 clonotypes were shared across a few donors. Rarefaction of sorted-subset datasets indicated incomplete sequencing despite the large sequencing depth. The small number of donors limited the genetic and exposure-history diversity represented. Pairwise subsampling indicated that sequencing depth was expected to affect the degree of clonotype sharing among donors. Sampling was restricted to blood, and TCR repertoires in tissues likely differ from the TCR repertoires found in blood.

Concerning this clone: Its antigen is unknown. Within one base of it there is no much larger clone, and no base qualities were kept.

TCR CDR3 regions were amplified from genomic DNA by multiplex PCR using the deep immunoSEQ assay. For each cell subset, the extracted genomic DNA was distributed evenly across all wells of several immunoSEQ 96-well plates, and each plate served as one replicate. Each replicate PCR for sorted subsets received roughly 0.2 ug genomic DNA, equal to tens of thousands of T cell genomes. Purified libraries were quantified with a Qubit 3.0 fluorometer, sized on a Bioanalyzer 2100, and re-quantified with the KAPA Library Quantification kit. Every immunoSEQ 96-well plate was sequenced on a separate single-read 150-cycle Illumina NextSeq 550 flow cell. Per the original workflow: Because only junctional sequences without quality scores were contained in the immunoSEQ output, filtering matching that applied to full-length reads could not be performed. To assign V/J genes and CDR3, sequences were annotated using PyIR, a Python wrapper for IgBLAST v1.9, with IMGT germline references. Any read was removed if the V/J assignment was weak (E-value above 1e-6), the CDR3 was missing, or the read contained stop codons, out-of-frame junctions, or ambiguous translated residues. A V3J clonotype was defined by an identical inferred V gene, J gene, and CDR3 amino acid sequence. To compute the percentage overlap between repertoires, the number of shared unique clonotypes was divided by the size of the smaller repertoire. Repertoire richness was assessed with RTK rarefaction, the Chao1 estimator, and Recon v2.1 estimates of unobserved clonotypes. Generation probabilities for all TCRbeta clonotypes obtained by the gDNA method from several donors were computed using OLGA. What TCRdb holds here is the immuneACCESS table cut down to in-frame rearrangements. Part of the clones is not present; checked against another copy, under half of the missing clones reflect an unresolved V gene, and the others are unexplained. Clone size and the V and J calls come from that table; the DNA yielded D and trimming. The sample has 2.3 million or so clones on record, approximately 95% of them singletons. Of the sample, under 0.45% is held by the ten largest clones.

The donors were healthy, HIV-negative adults who had no recently reported acute infections or vaccinations. All donors were Caucasian adults living in Nashville, Tennessee, USA. CD4+ T cells were enriched by magnetic negative selection; naive cells were then positively selected on CD45RA, and the negative fraction formed the memory subset. Blood was collected by leukapheresis, and PBMCs were isolated by Ficoll-Histopaque density gradient centrifugation and then cryopreserved in liquid nitrogen vapor phase. Analytical flow cytometry was used to check the purity and quantity of each magnetically sorted T cell population. Each sorted fraction had its genomic DNA isolated and then quantified by UV absorbance on a Nanodrop 2000c. Including cysteine and phenylalanine, the CDR3 has 13 amino acids. Just the 39-base CDR3 DNA is kept, in frame starting at base 1. The CDR1 and CDR2 encoded by the germline V gene are MDHEN and SYDVKM. The V and J ends are trimmed by 8 bases and 5 bases, leaving 16 bases between them.

Sequences were obtained from naive CD4+ T cells from PBMCs. In light of the paper, this sample's cell subset or site label describes: CD45RA+ positively selected. The chain was built from TRBV28 and TRBJ2-7; possibly the D gene is TRBD2, per 6 matching bases. The clonotype comes from a man between 18 and 29 years old in good health. Some clones in this sample may be carry-over from other donors' samples. The CDR3 reads CASESGAKDEQYF. The nucleotides are TGTGCCAGCGAATCGGGAGCAAAAGACGAGCAGTACTTC.